These 32 T cell receptor beta chains were sequenced from one sample in a study of blood T cells in healthy people across ages. For the second PCR, which ran for about 7 to 12 cycles, a sample-barcoded 5' primer and a J-beta primer mix were used. Each CDR3 protein is one row after TCRdb ran MiXCR on the 5' RACE reads. The repertoire holds around 1,800,000 distinct CDR3 sequences, with 35% to 50% as singletons. The sequenced sample consisted of blood. The receptor set was obtained from a human donor in good health.

The rearrangement uses TRBV5-1 and TRBJ2-3; D gene unclear. Trimming pared 0 bases from V and 4 bases from J, leaving 15 bases between. Germline CDR1 SGHRS, CDR2 YFSETQ. CDR3 length equals 16 residues. In DNA, the CDR3 is TGCGCCAGCAGCTTGGTCCGCAGAGGAGTTGCAGATACGCAGTATTTT. It yields the protein CASSLVRRGVADTQYF.

The chain recombines TRBV7-2 with TRBJ1-5; D uncertain. This CDR3 is 14 amino acids long. Germline loops: CDR1 SGHTA, CDR2 FQGNSA. Trimming left V 6 bases short and J 3 bases short, with 12 bases between. Here the CDR3 reads CASRGEGFNQPQHF. The CDR3 DNA reads TGTGCCAGCAGAGGTGAAGGGTTCAATCAGCCCCAGCATTTT.

This clonotype has a single count. The rearrangement joins TRBV20-1 to TRBJ2-2; 7 nucleotides agree with TRBD1. In germline, CDR1 is DFQATT, CDR2 SNEGSKA (reference sequence). The CDR3 runs to 16 residues. Germline trimming cut 0 bases from V and 1 base from J; bases unmatched to any gene: 5. This CDR3 is CSARDGTALNTGELFF. In DNA form, the CDR3 reads TGCAGTGCTAGAGATGGGACAGCGCTGAACACCGGGGAGCTGTTTTTT.

The V gene is TRBV20-1, the J gene TRBJ2-1; D might be TRBD1 (5 bases). CDR1 DFQATT and CDR2 SNEGSKA come from the germline V gene (reference sequence). The length of the CDR3 is 14 residues. V was trimmed by 1 base and J by 11 bases, leaving 18 bases between them. The CDR3 nucleotides are TGCAGTGCTAGAGGACAGATGGGGATAGATCAGCAGTTCTTC. The encoded protein is CSARGQMGIDQQFF.

The J gene is TRBJ2-7, the V gene TRBV7-2; possible D gene TRBD1, 5 bases. There are 17 residues in the CDR3. Germline-derived CDR1 and CDR2 are SGHTA and FQGNSA. The V end lost 1 base, the J end lost 2 bases, and 18 bases lay between the germline ends. CDR3 in DNA: TGTGCCAGCAGCTTAGGAGTGGCAGGGTGGGGTACCTACGAGCAGTACTTC. Its translation: CASSLGVAGWGTYEQYF.

This clonotype has more than one count but fewer than ten. The chain combines TRBV27 with TRBJ1-2; D perhaps matches TRBD1 (5 bases). Germline V gene sequence: CDR1 MNHEY, CDR2 SMNVEV (reference sequence). The CDR3 runs 13 residues. The V and J ends lost 7 bases and 2 bases respectively, with 11 bases between them. Here the CDR3 DNA reads TGTGCCAGCAAGGGGAGCACCAACTATGGCTACACCTTC. It is translated as CASKGSTNYGYTF.

V gene TRBV6-2 or TRBV6-3 combines with J gene TRBJ2-1; 9 nucleotides line up with TRBD1. Germline-derived CDR1 and CDR2 are MNHEY and SVGEGT. The CDR3 sequence is 15 residues long. Trimming removed 0 bases from V and 7 bases from J; junction bases left unmatched: 4. CDR3 DNA: TGTGCCAGCAGTTACTCGACAGGGGGGAGTAATGAGCAGTTCTTC. Translated: CASSYSTGGSNEQFF.

This clonotype appeared many times. The chain recombines TRBV20-1 with TRBJ1-2; D uncertain. From germline, CDR1 is DFQATT and CDR2 SNEGSKA (reference sequence). This CDR3 has 12 amino acids. V dropped 1 base and J dropped 7 bases, with 10 bases sitting between them. As DNA, the CDR3 is TGCAGTGCTAGAGGCGGTTGGGGTGGCTACACCTTC. Protein sequence: CSARGGWGGYTF.

There are a few counts of this clonotype. At one boundary the junction diverges from the germline segment, which might be a read error. This chain connects TRBV7-9 to TRBJ2-6, with 7 bases lining up with TRBD1. The germline gives CDR1 SEHNR, CDR2 FQNEAQ (reference sequence). The CDR3 loop spans 18 amino acids. The CDR3 DNA reads as TGTGCCACTACAAAACGACAGGGCCTAGAGGCTGGGGCCAACGTCCCGACTTTC. This sequence encodes CATTKRQGLEAGANVPTF.

Points on this clonotype: A much larger clone lies a single base off, so this may be a read error. The chain uses TRBV3-1 and TRBJ1-2; D is perhaps TRBD1 (5 bases). The CDR3 runs to 19 residues. Looked up from germline, CDR1 is LGHDT and CDR2 is YNNKEL (reference sequence). The CDR3 reads CTSSPTRQRTIRLNYGYTF. The CDR3 nucleotides read TGTACCAGCAGCCCAACCCGACAGAGGACAATAAGGCTTAACTATGGCTACACCTTC.

This clonotype was detected only a few times. The rearrangement links TRBV4-3 to TRBJ2-3; 11 nucleotides match TRBD2. Germline V gene sequence: CDR1 LGHNA, CDR2 YSLEER. With 0 bases clipped from V and 0 bases from J, the junction kept 8 bases outside the gene matches. This CDR3 comprises 19 residues. The CDR3 DNA sequence: TGCGCCAGCAGCCAAGAGACCTTGGGACTAGCGGCTAGCACAGATACGCAGTATTTT. It translates to CASSQETLGLAASTDTQYF.

There are a few counts of this clonotype. The chain couples TRBV20-1 to TRBJ2-7; D ambiguous. The length of the CDR3 is 15 residues. The germline V and J ends were trimmed by 6 bases and 0 bases, with 18 bases remaining between them. Germline V gene data show CDR1 as DFQATT and CDR2 as SNEGSKA (reference sequence). Here the CDR3 DNA reads TGCAGTGCCAGCCCGACACCGACGAGCTCCTACGAGCAGTACTTC. Its protein is CSASPTPTSSYEQYF.

The chain links TRBV20-1 to TRBJ2-4; D remains ambiguous. The DNA end favors TRBJ2-7, so the J call may be wrong. The CDR3 consists of 10 residues. Germline V gene data show CDR1 as DFQATT and CDR2 as SNEGSKA (reference sequence). CDR3 sequence reads: CSAKGIEQYF. The CDR3 nucleotides read TGCAGTGCTAAAGGCATCGAGCAGTACTTC.

The chain uses TRBV7-3 and TRBJ2-5; TRBD2 matches at 8 bases. V lost 5 bases and J lost 4; bases outside the gene matches: 6. Looked up from germline, CDR1 is SGHTA and CDR2 is FQGTGA. The CDR3 length is 14 residues. Here the CDR3 DNA reads TGTGCCAGCAGCCCGCAGACTAGCGCAGAGACCCAGTACTTC. Its translation: CASSPQTSAETQYF.

The genes are TRBV7-9 and TRBJ1-1, with D possibly matching TRBD1 (6 bases). V was cut by 5 bases and J by 1 base, with 14 bases left in between. Germline V gene lookup returns CDR1 SEHNR and CDR2 FQNEAQ (reference sequence). The CDR3 consists of 15 residues. CDR3 sequence (DNA): TGTGCCAGCAGCCCCAGGGGCGGCCAGAACACTGAAGCTTTCTTT. Translating gives CASSPRGGQNTEAFF.

The chain couples TRBV15 to TRBJ1-5, with a possible D match to TRBD1 (5 bases). The CDR3 extends over 14 amino acids. In germline, CDR1 is LNHNV, CDR2 YYDKDF (reference sequence). With 0 bases removed from V and 4 bases from J, the gap between germline ends came to 7 bases. The CDR3 DNA reads as TGTGCCACCAGCAGAGACGGGGGGAATCAGCCCCAGCATTTT. This translates into CATSRDGGNQPQHF.

There are a few counts of this clonotype. This chain joins TRBV7-2 and TRBJ2-7, with no clear D. Germline V gene lookup returns CDR1 SGHTA and CDR2 FQGNSA. V dropped 7 bases and J dropped 2 bases, with 15 bases sitting between them. This CDR3 is built from 14 residues. CDR3 loop: CASTSGGGAYEQYF. The DNA for the CDR3 is TGTGCCAGCACCTCGGGCGGTGGGGCCTACGAGCAGTACTTC.

This clonotype was seen a few times. The chain links TRBV13 to TRBJ2-1; D might be TRBD2 (5 bases). CDR1 and CDR2 from the germline V gene are PRHDT and FYEKMQ (reference sequence). The CDR3 is 13 amino acids. V was shortened by 3 bases and J by 7 bases, with 10 bases between the two germline ends. The CDR3 loop reads CASSFRGKNEQFF. The CDR3 DNA is TGTGCCAGCAGCTTTCGGGGAAAGAATGAGCAGTTCTTC.

The V gene is TRBV20-1, the J gene TRBJ2-3; D not certain. Germline V gene data show CDR1 as DFQATT and CDR2 as SNEGSKA (reference sequence). Trimming stripped 4 bases from V and 4 bases from J, with 6 bases between. The CDR3 sequence is 11 residues long. CDR3 coding DNA: TGCAGTGCTAAGGGCTCAGATACGCAGTATTTT. It specifies CSAKGSDTQYF.

The sample holds one count of this clonotype. The V and J genes are TRBV13 and TRBJ2-7; D remains ambiguous. The ends were cut back, 4 bases at V and 1 base at J, with 8 bases in the middle. This CDR3 is built from 13 residues. Germline values: CDR1 PRHDT, CDR2 FYEKMQ (reference sequence). The CDR3 nucleotides are TGTGCCAGCAGCTCCCCGATATCCTACGAGCAGTACTTC. This gives the protein CASSSPISYEQYF.

CDR3 region: CSVPSGLVNEQYF. In DNA, the CDR3 is TGCAGCGTCCCCAGCGGACTAGTCAATGAGCAGTACTTC. The chain carries TRBV29-1 and TRBJ2-7, with 7 positions matching TRBD2. The V and J ends lost 6 bases and 7 bases, in that order; junction bases with no gene match: 12. The CDR3 consists of 13 residues. The germline CDR1 and CDR2 sequences are SQVTM and ANQGSEA.

This chain joins TRBV18 and TRBJ2-7; unclear D gene. The CDR3 is made up of 14 amino acids. Germline CDR1 KGHSH, CDR2 LQKENI. V lost 1 base, J lost 6 bases, and 13 bases lay in between. The CDR3 nucleotides are TGTGCCAGCTCACCACAAGGCCTCCGGGTCGAGCAGTACTTC. It is translated as CASSPQGLRVEQYF.

This clonotype was observed a handful of times. The rearrangement joins TRBV27 to TRBJ1-4; D unclear. The V end was cut by 4 bases, the J end by 0 bases, with 15 bases between. Germline CDR1 reads MNHEY; CDR2 reads SMNVEV (reference sequence). The length of the CDR3 is 17 residues. The CDR3 reads CASSSSRLHATNEKLFF. The CDR3 DNA is TGTGCCAGCAGTTCCAGCCGCCTACACGCAACTAATGAAAAACTGTTTTTT.

This clonotype was counted a few times. This chain links TRBV9 with TRBJ2-1; 8 positions agree with TRBD1. J lost 5 bases, V lost 3 bases, and 1 base had no gene match. Germline V gene lookup returns CDR1 SGDLS and CDR2 YYNGEE. The CDR3 is 13 amino acids. The CDR3 DNA follows: TGTGCCAGCAGCGCGGACAGGGACAATGAGCAGTTCTTC. It yields the protein CASSADRDNEQFF.

The V and J genes are TRBV2 and TRBJ2-7, with 12 bases that match TRBD2. This CDR3 region has 14 residues. Germline CDR1 SNHLY, CDR2 FYNNEI. V was pared by 8 bases and J by 12 bases, with 14 bases of the junction left unmatched. The CDR3 nucleotides are TGTGCCAGCCCCTCAGGACTAGCGGGGTCCCCGCTGTACTTC. It is translated as CASPSGLAGSPLYF.

J is TRBJ2-5 and V is TRBV4-3; D tentatively fits TRBD1 or TRBD2 (6 bases each). The CDR3 is 15 amino acids. Germline V gene lookup returns CDR1 LGHNA and CDR2 YSLEER. Between the trimmed V and J ends, which lost 0 bases and 13 bases, there was a span of 21 bases. The CDR3 reads CASSQDRGALYERYF. The CDR3 coding sequence is TGCGCCAGCAGCCAAGATAGGGGGGCTCTCTACGAGCGGTACTTC.

Comment on this clonotype: A read error may explain this, as a much larger clone is one base away. The chain joins TRBV7-2 to TRBJ2-4; the match to TRBD2 covers 11 bases. Germline loops: CDR1 SGHTA, CDR2 FQGNSA. Trimming cost V 4 bases and J 13 bases; bases outside gene matches: 12. The CDR3 has 15 residues. This CDR3 reads CASSYVAGGGNEQYF. CDR3 nucleotides: TGTGCCAGCAGCTACGTAGCGGGGGGGGGAAATGAGCAGTACTTC.

This clonotype was found a few times. The chain carries TRBV7-2 and TRBJ2-1, with D possibly TRBD1 on 6 matching bases. Germline V gene sequence: CDR1 SGHTA, CDR2 FQGNSA. The CDR3 loop spans 13 amino acids. CDR3 in amino acids: CASTRGYYNEQFF. The CDR3 region has the DNA TGTGCAAGTACCAGGGGTTACTACAATGAGCAGTTCTTC.

The chain recombines TRBV29-1 with TRBJ2-7; no clear D. CDR1 SQVTM and CDR2 ANQGSEA come from the germline V gene. The CDR3 consists of 12 residues. Trimming cost V 6 bases and J 3 bases, with 12 bases left between them. For the CDR3, the DNA is TGCAGCGTATGGACGGCGGACTACGAGCAGTACTTC. This sequence encodes CSVWTADYEQYF.

The V gene is TRBV7-8, the J gene TRBJ2-4; no clear D gene. V lost 2 bases to trimming and J lost 2 bases, with 10 bases between them. This CDR3 is 15 amino acids long. The germline V gene encodes CDR1 SGHVS and CDR2 FQNEAQ. CDR3 in amino acids: CASSLSQGSKNIQYF. The CDR3 bases are TGTGCCAGCAGCTTAAGCCAAGGATCCAAAAACATTCAGTACTTC. The variable domain in full, with the rest retrieved from reference TRBV7-8 and TRBJ2-4, is GAGVSQSPRYKVAKRGQDVALRCDPISGHVSLFWYQQALGQGPEFLTYFQNEAQLDKSGLPSDRFFAERPEGSVSTLKIQRTQQEDSAVYLCASSLSQGSKNIQYFGAGTRLSVL.

The chain joins TRBV2 to TRBJ2-2; D is perhaps TRBD2 (6 bases). Per germline, CDR1 SNHLY and CDR2 FYNNEI. Trimming pared 6 bases from V and 5 bases from J, leaving 22 bases between. The CDR3 runs 17 residues. The CDR3 DNA follows: TGTGCCAGCAGGCCTGGGACTTCAAAAGGATTGACCGGGGAGCTGTTTTTT. Its translation: CASRPGTSKGLTGELFF.

The chain employs TRBV12-3 or TRBV12-4 and TRBJ1-2, with no clear D. The CDR3 spans 16 residues. The germline V and J ends were trimmed by 3 bases and 7 bases, with 21 bases remaining between them. CDR3 amino acids: CASSFKARAAVGGYTF. The CDR3 bases are TGTGCCAGCAGTTTTAAGGCCCGGGCAGCCGTGGGTGGCTACACCTTC.